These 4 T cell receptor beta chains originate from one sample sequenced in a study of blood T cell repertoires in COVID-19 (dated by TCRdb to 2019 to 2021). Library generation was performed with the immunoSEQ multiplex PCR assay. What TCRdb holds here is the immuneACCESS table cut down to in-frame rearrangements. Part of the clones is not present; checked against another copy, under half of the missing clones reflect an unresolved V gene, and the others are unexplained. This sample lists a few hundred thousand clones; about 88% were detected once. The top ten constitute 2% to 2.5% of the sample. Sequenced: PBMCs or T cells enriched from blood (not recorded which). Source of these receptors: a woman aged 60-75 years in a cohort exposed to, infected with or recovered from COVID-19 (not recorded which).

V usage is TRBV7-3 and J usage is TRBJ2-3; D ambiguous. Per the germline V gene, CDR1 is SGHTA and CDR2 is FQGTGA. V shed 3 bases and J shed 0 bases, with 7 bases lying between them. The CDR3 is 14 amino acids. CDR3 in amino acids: CASSFASSTDTQYF. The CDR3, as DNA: TGTGCCAGCAGCTTCGCGTCTAGCACAGATACGCAGTATTTT.

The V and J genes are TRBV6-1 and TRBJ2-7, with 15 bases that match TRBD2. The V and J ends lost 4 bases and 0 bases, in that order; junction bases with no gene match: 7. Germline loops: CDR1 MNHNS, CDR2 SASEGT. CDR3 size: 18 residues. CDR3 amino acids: CASSGTSGRVGGSYEQYF. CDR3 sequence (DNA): TGTGCCAGCAGTGGGACTAGCGGGAGGGTAGGGGGCTCCTACGAGCAGTACTTC.

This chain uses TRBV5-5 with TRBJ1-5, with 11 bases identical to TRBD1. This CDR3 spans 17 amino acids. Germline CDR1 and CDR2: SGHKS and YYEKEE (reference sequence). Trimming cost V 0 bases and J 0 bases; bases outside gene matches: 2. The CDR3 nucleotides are TGTGCCAGCAGCTTGGGGGACAGGGGGTATAGCAATCAGCCCCAGCATTTT. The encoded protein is CASSLGDRGYSNQPQHF.

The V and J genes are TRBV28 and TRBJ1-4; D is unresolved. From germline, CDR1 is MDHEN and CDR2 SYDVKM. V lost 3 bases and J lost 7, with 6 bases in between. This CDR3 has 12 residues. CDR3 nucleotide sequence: TGTGCCAGCAGTTTGCGGTCTGAAAAACTGTTTTTT. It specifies CASSLRSEKLFF.